The 20 T cell receptor beta chains reported below all come from one sample, sequenced in a study of cytotoxic CD8 clonotypes in ibrutinib-treated CLL. The assay was immunoSEQ multiplex PCR, and TCRdb's table has in-frame clones only and misses some. The sample yields about 310,000 clones, around four fifths seen once. The sample in question was PBMCs, obtained before ibrutinib treatment. The receptors originated from a human donor with chronic lymphocytic leukemia.

The chain carries TRBV7-9 and TRBJ2-3; 8 bases line up with TRBD1. In germline, CDR1 is SEHNR, CDR2 FQNEAQ (reference sequence). The ends lost 4 bases at V and 4 bases at J; junction bases unmatched: 10. This CDR3 is 16 amino acids long. The CDR3 loop reads CASSSYRGTGADTQYF. The CDR3 region has the DNA TGTGCCAGCAGCTCCTATAGGGGGACAGGCGCAGATACGCAGTATTTT.

This chain links TRBV6-5 with TRBJ2-1; D call uncertain. Germline V gene sequence: CDR1 MNHEY, CDR2 SVGAGI. The CDR3 extends over 14 amino acids. The V and J ends lost 3 bases and 6 bases respectively, with 12 bases between them. CDR3 nucleotides: TGTGCCAGCAGTTATTTGGGAAGCACCAATGAGCAGTTCTTC. It is translated as CASSYLGSTNEQFF.

The chain links TRBV27 to TRBJ2-1; TRBD1 is a possible D gene (6 bases). The CDR3 is 12 amino acids. CDR1 MNHEY and CDR2 SMNVEV come from the germline V gene (reference sequence). Trimming left V 3 bases short and J 7 bases short, with 7 bases between. Here the CDR3 DNA reads TGTGCCAGCAGTTTCGGACAGAATGAGCAGTTCTTC. This gives the protein CASSFGQNEQFF.

This chain connects TRBV6-5 to TRBJ2-1, with a tentative D call TRBD1 (5 bases). The V gene lost 5 bases and the J gene lost 0 bases, with 8 bases spanning the gap. CDR1 is MNHEY and CDR2 is SVGAGI in the germline V gene. The CDR3 is 14 residues long. The CDR3 spells CASSNRFSYNEQFF. In nucleotides, the CDR3 is TGTGCCAGCAGTAACAGGTTCTCCTACAATGAGCAGTTCTTC.

The CDR3 protein is CASSQLAGGHQETQYF. CDR3 sequence (DNA): TGTGCCAGCAGCCAATTAGCGGGAGGACACCAAGAGACCCAGTACTTC. The J gene is TRBJ2-5, the V gene TRBV7-7, with 10 bases aligning to TRBD2. This CDR3 region has 16 residues. Germline CDR1 is SSHAT and CDR2 is FNYEAQ (reference sequence). The V gene end was trimmed by 5 bases and the J gene end by 0 bases; junction bases not matched to a gene: 6.

The rearrangement links TRBV27 to TRBJ2-7; D gene ambiguous. Germline CDR1 MNHEY, CDR2 SMNVEV (reference sequence). The CDR3 is 13 residues long. Between the trimmed V and J ends, which lost 2 bases and 1 base, there was a span of 6 bases. For the CDR3, the DNA is TGTGCCAGCAGTTTACAGCAGTCCTACGAGCAGTACTTC. Amino acid sequence: CASSLQQSYEQYF.

CDR3 in amino acids: CASSVWGRGSNQPQHF. The CDR3 nucleotides read TGTGCCAGCAGTGTCTGGGGGCGCGGGAGCAATCAGCCCCAGCATTTT. J is TRBJ1-5 and V is TRBV2, with a tentative D call TRBD1 (6 bases). The V and J ends lost 4 bases and 1 base respectively, with 14 bases between them. CDR3 length: 16 residues. Germline values: CDR1 SNHLY, CDR2 FYNNEI. Full variable domain (remainder filled in from reference TRBV2 and TRBJ1-5): EPEVTQTPSHQVTQMGQEVILRCVPISNHLYFYWYRQILGQKVEFLVSFYNNEISEKSEIFDDQFSVERPDGSNFTLKIRSTKLEDSAMYFCASSVWGRGSNQPQHFGDGTRLSIL.

V usage is TRBV4-2 and J usage is TRBJ2-3; a possible D gene is TRBD2 (6 bases). Deletions cut 1 base from V and 5 bases from J, with 10 bases between. This CDR3 has 14 amino acids. Germline lookup yields CDR1 LGHNA and CDR2 YNFKEQ. The CDR3 loop reads CASSQVPGVDTQYF. CDR3 nucleotide sequence: TGTGCCAGCAGCCAAGTCCCGGGAGTAGATACGCAGTATTTT.

The chain links TRBV6-5 to TRBJ2-4; 11 nucleotides agree with TRBD2. V lost 4 bases and J lost 7; bases outside the gene matches: 0. The CDR3 runs 13 residues. Germline V CDR1 and CDR2: MNHEY, SVGAGI. The CDR3 DNA is TGTGCCAGCAGTTTAGCGGGAGGGAACATTCAGTACTTC. This gives the protein CASSLAGGNIQYF.

The CDR3 spells CSVVFPGPNTGELFF. The CDR3 DNA is TGCAGCGTTGTCTTCCCGGGACCCAACACCGGGGAGCTGTTTTTT. The chain is built from TRBV29-1 and TRBJ2-2; either TRBD1 or TRBD2 may supply D (5 bases each). CDR3 size: 15 residues. Trimming pared 4 bases from V and 2 bases from J, leaving 14 bases between. Per the germline V gene, CDR1 is SQVTM and CDR2 is ANQGSEA.

This clone appeared a single time. V is TRBV27 and J is TRBJ2-7; D is unclear. Deletions cut 6 bases from V and 0 bases from J, with 6 bases between. From germline, CDR1 is MNHEY and CDR2 SMNVEV (reference sequence). CDR3 length: 12 amino acids. The CDR3 nucleotides read TGTGCCAGCAGGTCCACCTCCTACGAGCAGTACTTC. It yields the protein CASRSTSYEQYF.

This clone was seen only a few times. This chain connects TRBV10-1 to TRBJ2-7, with 8 nucleotides matching TRBD2. The CDR3 loop spans 14 amino acids. CDR1 and CDR2 (germline): WNHNN, SYGVQD (reference sequence). With V trimmed by 4 bases and J by 6 bases, 8 bases remained unmatched. The CDR3 nucleotides are TGCGCCAGCAGTGCCGGGGGAGCGGGAGTCGAGCAGTACTTC. Translation: CASSAGGAGVEQYF.

The chain carries TRBV6-4 and TRBJ2-1; maybe TRBD2 (7 bases). Germline V gene lookup returns CDR1 MRHNA and CDR2 SNTAGT. The CDR3 length is 17 residues. Trimming stripped 3 bases from V and 4 bases from J, with 19 bases between. As DNA, the CDR3 is TGTGCCAGCAGTGAGTCCAGATCGGGGGGCGCGTACAATGAGCAGTTCTTC. Its protein is CASSESRSGGAYNEQFF.

The rearrangement joins TRBV5-1 to TRBJ2-1, with D perhaps matching TRBD1 (6 bases). This CDR3 comprises 15 residues. V lost 4 bases to trimming and J lost 6 bases, with 17 bases between them. The germline V gene encodes CDR1 SGHRS and CDR2 YFSETQ. CDR3 residues: CASSEISGQVNEQFF. In DNA, the CDR3 is TGCGCCAGCAGCGAAATCTCGGGACAAGTCAATGAGCAGTTCTTC.

This chain links TRBV11-2 with TRBJ2-3; 10 bases match TRBD2. This CDR3 is 19 amino acids long. Germline CDR1 is SGHAT and CDR2 is FQNNGV. The V gene end was trimmed by 1 base and the J gene end by 5 bases; junction bases not matched to a gene: 15. This CDR3 is CASSLVTPGLAGEEDTQYF. The CDR3 coding sequence is TGTGCCAGCAGCTTAGTTACACCAGGGCTAGCGGGAGAGGAAGATACGCAGTATTTT.

This clone was seen a handful of times. The chain has TRBV14 and TRBJ1-2; unclear D gene. Germline V lookup: CDR1 SGHDN, CDR2 FVKESK. V lost 1 base and J 4 bases, leaving 13 bases between the germline ends. This CDR3 comprises 15 residues. CDR3 DNA: TGTGCCAGCAGCCAAGTGGCCAGGTGGAGCTATGGCTACACCTTC. This encodes CASSQVARWSYGYTF.

This clone was observed once. V and J are TRBV4-2 and TRBJ2-5; weak D call: TRBD2 (6 bases). The CDR3 sequence is 15 residues long. The V gene lost 1 base and the J gene lost 4 bases, with 13 bases spanning the gap. Germline V gene data show CDR1 as LGHNA and CDR2 as YNFKEQ. This chain's CDR3 is CASSQVTEGGETQYF. The CDR3 region has the DNA TGTGCCAGCAGCCAAGTTACGGAGGGTGGAGAGACCCAGTACTTC.

This clone was picked up one time. The chain recombines TRBV27 with TRBJ1-2; D remains unclear. Germline loops: CDR1 MNHEY, CDR2 SMNVEV (reference sequence). The CDR3 spans 16 residues. Trimming shortened V by 6 bases and J by 4 bases, and 21 bases separated the two germline ends. The chain's CDR3 is CASSPTTTVNGYGYTF. In DNA form, the CDR3 reads TGTGCCAGCAGCCCTACGACAACAGTAAATGGCTATGGCTACACCTTC.

This chain uses TRBV5-1 with TRBJ2-1, with D unresolved. Deletions cut 8 bases from V and 1 base from J, with 7 bases between. The germline gives CDR1 SGHRS, CDR2 YFSETQ. The CDR3 sequence is 12 residues long. CDR3 protein: CASARSYNEQFF. CDR3 sequence (DNA): TGCGCCAGTGCCCGATCCTACAATGAGCAGTTCTTC. Together with reference TRBV5-1 and TRBJ2-1, the CDR3 gives the full variable domain: KAGVTQTPRYLIKTRGQQVTLSCSPISGHRSVSWYQQTPGQGLQFLFEYFSETQRNKGNFPGRFSGRQFSNSRSEMNVSTLELGDSALYLCASARSYNEQFFGPGTRLTVL.

The chain couples TRBV27 to TRBJ2-2; D gene unclear. Germline loops: CDR1 MNHEY, CDR2 SMNVEV (reference sequence). The CDR3 is 13 amino acids. Trimming removed 2 bases from V and 8 bases from J, with 9 bases in between. CDR3 nucleotide sequence: TGTGCCAGCAGTTTAAGTCTGACTGGGGAGCTGTTTTTT. It codes for CASSLSLTGELFF.